Below, one TCR beta chain is given with its context. Its specificity is not known. This may be a read error, as it is one base from a much larger clone. By quantitative 5'-RACE with molecular barcodes, the TCR beta libraries were made. MiXCR, applied by TCRdb to the 5' RACE reads, yields one record per CDR3 protein. The sample includes about 800,000 distinct CDR3 sequences, about an eighth seen only once; the top ten take approximately 0.46%. The CDR3 is 15 amino acids. The germline V gene encodes CDR1 SGHRS and CDR2 YFSETQ. V shed 4 bases and J shed 2 bases, with 15 bases lying between them. The sample comes from a study of CD8 T cells in ankylosing spondylitis. The study's findings and limits: Existing reports had already noted some motif variants in reactive arthritis synovial fluid and blood. Disease-linked clones displayed a CD8+ phenotype and appeared relatively rarely in peripheral blood. Within matched ankylosing spondylitis synovial fluid, disease-linked clones were reportedly significantly enriched. For ankylosing spondylitis blood, a TCR beta motif of under ten highly homologous variants appeared characteristic.

The material sequenced was blood, either unsorted or a sorted T cell fraction (not recorded which). The J gene is TRBJ2-5, the V gene TRBV5-1, with a weak D call TRBD2 (5 bases). The clonotype was recovered from a male donor with ankylosing spondylitis. The CDR3 coding sequence is TGCGCCAGCAGCAACCCGCAGGAGGCTCAAGAGACCCAGTACTTC. Residues: CASSNPQEAQETQYF.